Shown below are 26 T cell receptor beta chains from a single sample sequenced in a study of T cell responses to AZD1222 COVID-19 vaccine. Sequenced by immunoSEQ multiplex PCR; TCRdb stores in-frame clones only, minus some. The repertoire has almost 50,000 clones, more than 65% of them found once; the top ten carry 20%. The sequencing here drew on peripheral blood, taken on day 0 of MenACWY control vaccination. These receptors were obtained from an adult in good health.

The chain uses TRBV28 and TRBJ1-3; the D is unclear. V was shortened by 6 bases and J by 0 bases, with 15 bases between the two germline ends. CDR1 and CDR2 (germline): MDHEN, SYDVKM. The CDR3 covers 16 residues. The CDR3 is CASRGFGSLSGNTIYF. CDR3 nucleotide sequence: TGTGCCAGCAGAGGTTTTGGATCGCTCTCTGGAAACACCATATATTTT.

This rearrangement joins TRBV30 to TRBJ2-7; possible D gene TRBD1, 6 bases. This CDR3 is 15 amino acids long. From germline, CDR1 is GTSNPN and CDR2 SVGIG (reference sequence). The V and J ends lost 5 bases and 2 bases respectively, with 19 bases between them. The CDR3 is CAWGGWTDRTYEQYF. The CDR3 DNA reads TGTGCCTGGGGGGGCTGGACAGACAGAACCTACGAGCAGTACTTC.

This chain links TRBV20-1 with TRBJ2-7, with 8 bases identical to TRBD2. Looked up from germline, CDR1 is DFQATT and CDR2 is SNEGSKA (reference sequence). V lost 3 bases to trimming and J lost 1 base; unmatched junction nucleotides: 11. The CDR3 spans 16 residues. CDR3 residues: CSASSPYSGSSYEQYF. The CDR3 DNA sequence: TGCAGTGCTAGTTCCCCGTACAGCGGGAGTTCCTACGAGCAGTACTTC.

The chain uses TRBV7-9 and TRBJ1-1; D unclear. The CDR3 covers 15 residues. The V and J ends lost 1 base and 5 bases respectively, with 14 bases between them. Germline V CDR1 and CDR2: SEHNR, FQNEAQ (reference sequence). The CDR3 protein is CASSLEEGGKTEAFF. CDR3 DNA: TGTGCCAGCAGCTTAGAAGAGGGTGGAAAAACTGAAGCTTTCTTT.

The chain's CDR3 is CASSQSLAGIEQYF. The DNA for the CDR3 is TGTGCCAGCAGCCAGAGCCTAGCGGGAATCGAGCAGTACTTC. The V gene is TRBV3-1 (or the pseudogene TRBV3-2), the J gene TRBJ2-7; 9 bases match TRBD2. In germline, CDR1 is LGHDT, CDR2 YNNKEL (reference sequence). Trimming cost V 3 bases and J 6 bases; bases outside gene matches: 6. There are 14 residues in the CDR3.

V is TRBV28 and J is TRBJ1-4, with TRBD1 identical over 11 bases. After removal of 8 bases from V and 0 bases from J, the junction contained 2 bases not matched to a gene. The CDR3 contains 15 residues. The germline gives CDR1 MDHEN, CDR2 SYDVKM. CDR3 sequence: CASGTGGATNEKLFF. The CDR3 coding sequence is TGTGCCAGCGGGACAGGGGGGGCAACTAATGAAAAACTGTTTTTT. The whole variable domain, remainder taken from reference TRBV28 and TRBJ1-4, is DVKVTQSSRYLVKRTGEKVFLECVQDMDHENMFWYRQDPGLGLRLIYFSYDVKMKEKGDIPEGYSVSREKKERFSLILESASTNQTSMYLCASGTGGATNEKLFFGSGTQLSVL.

The V and J genes are TRBV6-5 and TRBJ1-2; D may be TRBD1 (6 bases). With 10 bases removed from V and 0 bases from J, the gap between germline ends came to 12 bases. The V gene's germline CDR1 is MNHEY and CDR2 SVGAGI. The CDR3 has 13 amino acids. The CDR3, as DNA: TGTGCCACACAATGGGACACTAACTATGGCTACACCTTC. This codes for CATQWDTNYGYTF.

The chain recombines TRBV2 with TRBJ2-2, with TRBD2 matching 8 bases. The CDR3 covers 15 residues. With V trimmed by 5 bases and J by 4 bases, 6 bases remained unmatched. CDR1 SNHLY and CDR2 FYNNEI come from the germline V gene. CDR3 nucleotides: TGTGCCAGCAGTACAGCGGGAGTGGGCACCGGGGAGCTGTTTTTT. Protein product: CASSTAGVGTGELFF.

The chain links TRBV27 to TRBJ1-1; D is unclear. CDR1 is MNHEY, CDR2 SMNVEV, per germline (reference sequence). The CDR3 runs to 13 residues. V lost 2 bases and J 3 bases, leaving 7 bases between the germline ends. CDR3: CASSLVEDTEAFF. The DNA for the CDR3 is TGTGCCAGCAGTTTAGTGGAAGACACTGAAGCTTTCTTT.

This clone was seen only a few times. The V and J genes are TRBV6-2 or TRBV6-3 and TRBJ2-3; 15 bases are a match to TRBD2. Unmatched junction bases numbered 11, after V lost 3 bases and J lost 1 base. Per germline, CDR1 MNHEY and CDR2 SVGEGT. The CDR3 runs to 20 residues. CDR3 DNA: TGTGCCAGCAGTTATTCCCTGTGGACTAGCGGGGGGGCCGGCACAGATACGCAGTATTTT. Its translation: CASSYSLWTSGGAGTDTQYF.

The CDR3, as DNA: TGCGCCAGCAGCTTACAGGGGAAGTCAGGAAACACCATATATTTT. Its protein product is CASSLQGKSGNTIYF. The chain carries TRBV5-1 and TRBJ1-3; 7 bases are a match to TRBD1. CDR1 and CDR2 from the germline V gene are SGHRS and YFSETQ. Losses at the gene ends were 2 bases for V and 4 bases for J; bases not matched to a gene: 6. CDR3 length: 15 amino acids. Variable domain in full (rest from reference TRBV5-1 and TRBJ1-3): KAGVTQTPRYLIKTRGQQVTLSCSPISGHRSVSWYQQTPGQGLQFLFEYFSETQRNKGNFPGRFSGRQFSNSRSEMNVSTLELGDSALYLCASSLQGKSGNTIYFGEGSWLTVV.

The chain is built from TRBV7-9 and TRBJ1-2; TRBD1 aligns across 9 bases. CDR1 is SEHNR, CDR2 FQNEAQ, per germline (reference sequence). The V and J ends lost 5 bases and 9 bases, in that order; junction bases with no gene match: 19. This CDR3 is built from 17 residues. CDR3 nucleotide sequence: TGTGCCAGCAGCCCCAAATCGCTCCCGGGACAGGGTTTTCGCTACACCTTC. It encodes CASSPKSLPGQGFRYTF. Full variable domain (outside the CDR3, taken from reference TRBV7-9 and TRBJ1-2): DTGVSQNPRHKITKRGQNVTFRCDPISEHNRLYWYRQTLGQGPEFLTYFQNEAQLEKSRLLSDRFSAERPKGSFSTLEIQRTEQGDSAMYLCASSPKSLPGQGFRYTFGSGTRLTVV.

V gene TRBV2 combines with J gene TRBJ1-5; 9 nucleotides agree with TRBD1. V shed 2 bases, J shed 6 bases, and the junction held 5 bases outside the gene matches. The CDR3 is 15 residues long. Looked up from germline, CDR1 is SNHLY and CDR2 is FYNNEI. The CDR3 bases are TGTGCCAGCAGTGAACGGGGGACAGGGTTTCAGCCCCAGCATTTT. It codes for CASSERGTGFQPQHF.

CDR3 sequence (DNA): TGTGCCTGGAGTCGGGACAGGGGCCACGAGCAGTACTTC. This codes for CAWSRDRGHEQYF. The chain has TRBV30 and TRBJ2-7; 10 nucleotides line up with TRBD1. The CDR3 is 13 residues long. J was trimmed by 5 bases and V by 2 bases; bases with no gene match: 3. Germline loops: CDR1 GTSNPN, CDR2 SVGIG (reference sequence).

This chain connects TRBV9 to TRBJ1-1, with D possibly being TRBD1 (6 bases). From germline, CDR1 is SGDLS and CDR2 YYNGEE. V dropped 0 bases and J dropped 0 bases, with 12 bases sitting between them. The CDR3 has 16 residues. The DNA for the CDR3 is TGTGCCAGCAGCGTAGGGACAGATATCATGAACACTGAAGCTTTCTTT. This encodes CASSVGTDIMNTEAFF.

This clone is a singleton in its sample. The rearrangement joins TRBV9 to TRBJ2-3; 8 bases line up with TRBD1. V lost 1 base to trimming and J lost 4 bases; unmatched junction nucleotides: 5. This CDR3 contains 15 residues. Germline V CDR1 and CDR2: SGDLS, YYNGEE. The CDR3 reads CASSVLDRESDTQYF. The CDR3 DNA sequence: TGTGCCAGCAGCGTATTGGACAGGGAATCAGATACGCAGTATTTT.

This CDR3 reads CASSKATNEKLFF. The CDR3 DNA follows: TGTGCCAGTAGTAAAGCAACTAATGAAAAACTGTTTTTT. This sequence joins TRBV19 and TRBJ1-4; D is uncertain. Trimming shortened V by 4 bases and J by 0 bases, and 3 bases separated the two germline ends. The CDR3 contains 13 residues. CDR1 and CDR2 from the germline V gene are LNHDA and SQIVND (reference sequence).

This clone was recorded once. The V gene is TRBV5-1, the J gene TRBJ1-1; 12 bases are shared with TRBD1. CDR1 is SGHRS and CDR2 is YFSETQ in the germline V gene. With V trimmed by 6 bases and J by 5 bases, 8 bases remained unmatched. CDR3 length equals 15 residues. CDR3 bases: TGCGCCAGCAACCCCGGGACAGGGGGCGGAACTGAAGCTTTCTTT. Protein sequence: CASNPGTGGGTEAFF.

The CDR3 is CASSDRGTSYEQYF. Written as DNA, the CDR3 is TGTGCCAGCAGTGATAGGGGTACGAGTTACGAGCAGTACTTC. The chain combines TRBV25-1 with TRBJ2-7, with a weak D call TRBD1 (5 bases). The CDR3 contains 14 residues. Germline CDR1 is MGHDK and CDR2 is SYGVNS. Trimming shortened V by 3 bases and J by 4 bases, and 13 bases separated the two germline ends.

The chain combines TRBV18 with TRBJ1-2; 9 nucleotides line up with TRBD1. The CDR3 has 16 amino acids. Germline loops: CDR1 KGHSH, CDR2 LQKENI. With 2 bases clipped from V and 7 bases from J, the junction kept 11 bases outside the gene matches. CDR3 DNA: TGTGCCAGCTCACCATCGAGACAGGGGGGTTCGGGTGGCTACACCTTC. It codes for CASSPSRQGGSGGYTF. Together with reference TRBV18 and TRBJ1-2, the CDR3 gives the full variable domain: NAGVMQNPRHLVRRRGQEARLRCSPMKGHSHVYWYRQLPEEGLKFMVYLQKENIIDESGMPKERFSAEFPKEGPSILRIQQVVRGDSAAYFCASSPSRQGGSGGYTFGSGTRLTVV.

The J gene is TRBJ2-1, the V gene TRBV7-9; D could derive from TRBD1 or TRBD2 (6 bases each). Germline V gene lookup returns CDR1 SEHNR and CDR2 FQNEAQ (reference sequence). The CDR3 contains 15 residues. Trimming removed 7 bases at V and 2 bases at J, with 15 bases between. Here the CDR3 DNA reads TGTGCCAGCACCCTGCGGAGGGGGGCCTACAATGAGCAGTTCTTC. As protein: CASTLRRGAYNEQFF.

This chain connects TRBV6-6 to TRBJ2-3; tentatively, D is TRBD1 or TRBD2 (5 bases each). Germline CDR1 is MNHNY and CDR2 is SVGAGI (reference sequence). V lost 2 bases to trimming and J lost 8 bases, with 17 bases between them. This CDR3 spans 15 amino acids. The CDR3 nucleotides read TGTGCCAGCAGTTACCAGGGACCCACAAGTGGTACGCAGTATTTT. Its protein is CASSYQGPTSGTQYF.

The chain carries TRBV4-2 and TRBJ1-3; D gene unclear. V lost 3 bases and J 1 base, leaving 7 bases between the germline ends. Per germline, CDR1 LGHNA and CDR2 YNFKEQ. The CDR3 loop spans 14 amino acids. CDR3 sequence reads: CASSQEPSGNTIYF. Here the CDR3 DNA reads TGTGCCAGCAGCCAGGAGCCATCTGGAAACACCATATATTTT.

The genes are TRBV7-6 and TRBJ1-6; 9 bases are a match to TRBD1. Germline V lookup: CDR1 SGHVS, CDR2 FNYEAQ. The CDR3 runs to 16 residues. After removal of 5 bases from V and 6 bases from J, the junction contained 8 bases not matched to a gene. For the CDR3, the DNA is TGTGCCAGCAGCACCGGGACAGGGTTGGGTAATTCACCCCTCCACTTT. It translates to CASSTGTGLGNSPLHF.

The chain carries TRBV3-1 (or the pseudogene TRBV3-2) and TRBJ2-5, with 12 bases identical to TRBD2. The length of the CDR3 is 16 residues. V dropped 4 bases and J dropped 5; count of bases not matched to a gene: 8. Germline values: CDR1 LGHDT, CDR2 YNNKEL (reference sequence). CDR3 bases: TGTGCCAGCAGCCCGGGACTAGCGGGCGCCCTTGAGACCCAGTACTTC. It specifies CASSPGLAGALETQYF.

This chain joins TRBV5-7 and TRBJ2-5, with D possibly TRBD2 on 5 matching bases. TRBV5-7 is assigned to the ORF class and has an uncertain function. The CDR3 loop spans 13 amino acids. V was shortened by 0 bases and J by 5 bases, with 8 bases between the two germline ends. The CDR3 bases are TGTGCCAGCAGCTTGGCCGGGGATGAGACCCAGTACTTC. Residues: CASSLAGDETQYF.